These T cell receptor beta chains were read from a single sample in a study of shared clonotypes between healthy human individuals. Sequencing used immunoSEQ multiplex PCR; TCRdb keeps in-frame clones, though not all of them. The top ten clones hold approximately 12% of a sample with 450,000 to 600,000 clones, roughly 85% of them seen once. Material: PBMCs. Source of these receptors: a woman in her thirties or forties in good health. Some clones in this sample may be carry-over from other donors' samples. CDR3s include the opening cysteine and the closing phenylalanine or tryptophan. D genes are given only for firm matches. A row's size may be missing; if present it is once, few, many or a size class.

V gene,J gene,CDR3 length,clone size,D gene,CDR3 protein,CDR3 DNA
TRBV7-9,TRBJ2-7,15,-,-,CASSLGPKPTYEQYF,TGTGCCAGCAGCTTAGGACCCAAACCGACCTACGAGCAGTACTTC
TRBV30,TRBJ2-6,17,-,-,CAWPICVITSRANVLTF,TGTGCCTGGCCTATATGCGTTATAACAAGTCGGGCCAACGTCCTGACTTTC
TRBV11-3,TRBJ2-7,15,-,TRBD1,CASSLEGQRGGEQYF,TGTGCCAGCAGCTTAGAGGGACAGAGAGGTGGCGAGCAGTACTTC
TRBV11-2,TRBJ1-5,15,-,-,CASSLGGWSNQPQHF,TGTGCCAGCAGCTTAGGAGGGTGGTCTAATCAGCCCCAGCATTTT
TRBV10-3,TRBJ2-1,13,-,-,CAISQRVDVEQFF,TGTGCCATCAGCCAGCGGGTGGACGTTGAGCAGTTCTTC
TRBV7-9,TRBJ1-2,15,-,TRBD1,CASSPMTGEVGGYTF,TGTGCCAGCAGCCCGATGACAGGGGAGGTCGGTGGCTACACCTTC
TRBV2,TRBJ2-5,14,-,TRBD2,CAGLTSGIIETQYF,TGTGCCGGCCTCACTAGCGGGATTATTGAGACCCAGTACTTC
TRBV7-9,TRBJ2-2,11,few,-,CASSYTGELFF,TGTGCCAGCAGCTACACCGGGGAGCTGTTTTTT
TRBV11-1,TRBJ2-7,15,-,TRBD2,CASSLSNSGIVEQYF,TGTGCCAGCAGCCTCTCCAATAGCGGGATTGTCGAGCAGTACTTC
TRBV5-1,TRBJ2-1,14,-,TRBD2,CASRREDGVGEQFF,TGCGCCAGCCGACGGGAGGATGGGGTGGGTGAGCAGTTCTTC
TRBV5-1,TRBJ2-7,15,-,-,CASSLAGESSYEQYF,TGCGCCAGCAGCTTGGCGGGGGAGAGCTCCTACGAGCAGTACTTC
TRBV6-1,TRBJ2-7,14,-,TRBD1,CASSYKDRGYEQYF,TGTGCCAGCAGTTATAAGGACAGGGGGTACGAGCAGTACTTC
TRBV7-9,TRBJ2-3,14,-,-,CASSLGGTTDTQYF,TGTGCCAGCAGCTTAGGGGGGACCACAGATACGCAGTATTTT
TRBV7-3,TRBJ2-2,16,-,TRBD2,CASSPQTSGISGELFF,TGTGCCAGCAGCCCCCAGACTAGCGGGATCAGCGGGGAGCTGTTTTTT
TRBV5-1,TRBJ2-5,16,-,TRBD2,CASSQGLAGVSETQYF,TGCGCCAGCAGCCAGGGACTAGCGGGAGTATCAGAGACCCAGTACTTC
TRBV7-9,TRBJ1-4,15,-,-,CASSLGGRFNEKLFF,TGTGCCAGCAGCTTAGGAGGGCGGTTTAATGAAAAACTGTTTTTT
TRBV5-1,TRBJ2-3,14,-,-,CASSGGRTTDTQYF,TGCGCCAGCAGCGGAGGGAGGACCACAGATACGCAGTATTTT
TRBV29-1,TRBJ1-2,10,-,-,CSVEMGRVTF,TGCAGCGTTGAAATGGGACGGGTCACCTTC
TRBV11-2,TRBJ2-7,15,few,TRBD2,CASSLLAGVSYEQYF,TGTGCCAGCAGCTTATTAGCGGGAGTCTCCTACGAGCAGTACTTC
TRBV11-2,TRBJ2-3,18,-,TRBD2,CASSPTRTSGSDTDTQYF,TGTGCCAGCAGCCCAACTCGGACTAGCGGGAGCGACACAGATACGCAGTATTTT
TRBV28,TRBJ2-7,15,-,-,CASSLWSGRDYEQYF,TGTGCCAGCAGTTTATGGTCCGGGAGAGACTACGAGCAGTACTTC
TRBV6-5,TRBJ2-7,14,-,-,CASSFNRETYEQYF,TGTGCCAGCAGTTTTAATAGGGAAACCTACGAGCAGTACTTC
TRBV9,TRBJ2-3,15,-,TRBD2,CASSAGTSGMNTQYF,TGTGCCAGCAGCGCCGGGACTAGCGGGATGAATACGCAGTATTTT
TRBV7-9,TRBJ1-1,14,-,TRBD1,CASSPWTGKTEAFF,TGTGCCAGCAGCCCCTGGACAGGGAAGACTGAAGCTTTCTTT
TRBV4-3,TRBJ2-1,12,-,-,CASSQGPNEQFF,TGCGCCAGCAGCCAGGGGCCCAATGAGCAGTTCTTC
TRBV6-6,TRBJ1-3,15,once,-,CASSYHTGMGNTIYF,TGTGCCAGCAGTTACCATACAGGGATGGGAAACACCATATATTTT
TRBV29-1,TRBJ1-4,14,-,-,CSVGISATNEKLFF,TGCAGCGTCGGGATCAGTGCAACTAATGAAAAACTGTTTTTT
TRBV18,TRBJ2-7,14,-,-,CASSISGAPYEQYF,TGTGCCAGCTCCATTAGCGGAGCCCCCTACGAGCAGTACTTC
TRBV12-5,TRBJ1-1,15,-,TRBD1,CASGLGTGGNTEAFF,TGTGCTAGTGGTTTGGGGACAGGGGGGAACACTGAAGCTTTCTTT
TRBV18,TRBJ2-1,14,-,TRBD2,CASSRLADFNEQFF,TGTGCCAGCTCACGACTAGCGGACTTCAATGAGCAGTTCTTC
TRBV21-1,TRBJ2-2,20,many,-,CASRQANEVPVGQSTGELFF,TGTGCCAGCAGACAGGCGAATGAAGTTCCCGTTGGACAGAGTACCGGGGAGCTGTTTTTT
TRBV6-4,TRBJ2-6,15,-,-,CASSEGGSGANVLTF,TGTGCCAGCAGTGAGGGGGGCTCTGGGGCCAACGTCCTGACTTTC
TRBV7-2,TRBJ2-1,14,-,TRBD1,CASNLDRDLNEQFF,TGTGCCAGCAACCTGGACAGGGACCTCAATGAGCAGTTCTTC
TRBV7-2,TRBJ2-1,13,few,-,CASSLVRDNEQFF,TGTGCCAGCAGCTTAGTGAGAGACAATGAGCAGTTCTTC
TRBV11-2,TRBJ2-7,14,-,-,CASSPRGFSYEQYF,TGTGCCAGCAGCCCCCGGGGGTTTTCCTACGAGCAGTACTTC
TRBV28,TRBJ2-3,11,-,-,CASSLLDTQYF,TGTGCCAGCAGTTTGTTGGATACGCAGTATTTT
TRBV21-1,TRBJ2-3,13,-,-,CASSKGKGDTQYF,TGTGCCAGCAGCAAAGGAAAGGGAGATACGCAGTATTTT
TRBV5-1,TRBJ2-3,17,-,TRBD2,CASSFTSGRGSTDTQYF,TGCGCCAGCAGCTTCACTAGCGGGAGGGGGAGCACAGATACGCAGTATTTT
TRBV7-3,TRBJ2-5,14,-,-,CASSLNGQQETQYF,TGTGCCAGCAGCTTAAATGGACAGCAAGAGACCCAGTACTTC
TRBV5-1,TRBJ2-1,16,many,-,CASSLVAGRSYNEQFF,TGCGCCAGCAGCTTGGTGGCGGGACGGTCCTACAATGAGCAGTTCTTC
TRBV5-1,TRBJ2-7,15,-,TRBD2,CASSGTSARSYEQYF,TGCGCCAGCAGCGGGACTAGCGCCCGCTCCTACGAGCAGTACTTC
TRBV7-2,TRBJ2-3,16,-,TRBD1,CASSPGTGGSTDTQYF,TGTGCCAGCAGCCCGGGGACAGGGGGTAGCACAGATACGCAGTATTTT
TRBV27,TRBJ2-1,14,few,-,CASSSGPGYNEQFF,TGTGCCAGCAGTTCAGGGCCAGGCTACAATGAGCAGTTCTTC
TRBV5-1,TRBJ2-1,12,-,-,CASSQDVNEQFF,TGCGCCAGCAGCCAGGACGTTAATGAGCAGTTCTTC
TRBV19,TRBJ1-1,18,-,TRBD1,CASSIQGQGRGFVTEAFF,TGTGCCAGTAGTATACAGGGACAGGGGAGGGGATTTGTGACTGAAGCTTTCTTT
TRBV5-1,TRBJ2-6,17,-,TRBD2,CASSPGLAGVGANVLTF,TGCGCCAGCAGCCCCGGACTAGCGGGAGTGGGGGCCAACGTCCTGACTTTC
TRBV2,TRBJ1-5,14,-,-,CASSEAQGNAPQHF,TGTGCCAGCAGTGAGGCCCAGGGGAATGCACCCCAGCATTTT
TRBV7-6,TRBJ2-7,14,-,-,CASSPQGRSYEQYF,TGTGCCAGCAGCCCCCAGGGAAGAAGCTACGAGCAGTACTTC
TRBV4-2,TRBJ1-5,16,-,-,CASSQSAGASNQPQHF,TGTGCCAGCAGCCAATCCGCGGGGGCGAGCAATCAGCCCCAGCATTTT
TRBV9,TRBJ1-1,14,-,-,CASSVVGQNTEAFF,TGTGCCAGCAGCGTAGTCGGCCAGAACACTGAAGCTTTCTTT
TRBV19,TRBJ1-2,17,-,TRBD1,CASSPGARDRGHYGYTF,TGTGCCAGTAGTCCGGGTGCCCGGGACAGGGGCCACTATGGCTACACCTTC
TRBV6-1,TRBJ2-1,17,few,TRBD1,CASSEYTGQGANNEQFF,TGTGCCAGCAGTGAATATACGGGACAGGGGGCCAACAATGAGCAGTTCTTC
TRBV2,TRBJ2-3,12,once,-,CAIPLSTDTQYF,TGTGCCATCCCGTTGTCCACAGATACGCAGTATTTT
TRBV5-5,TRBJ2-7,15,-,-,CASSLAIGSSYEQYF,TGTGCCAGCAGCTTGGCGATAGGGAGCTCCTACGAGCAGTACTTC
TRBV10-3,TRBJ2-1,16,-,-,CAVMDRGNSAYNEQFF,TGTGCCGTCATGGATCGGGGGAATTCGGCCTACAATGAGCAGTTCTTC
TRBV6-4,TRBJ2-1,15,-,TRBD1,CASSDSRDRSNEQFF,TGTGCCAGCAGTGACTCCCGGGACAGGTCAAATGAGCAGTTCTTC
TRBV27,TRBJ2-1,17,-,-,CASSPLGIRSSYNEQFF,TGTGCCAGCAGTCCCCTCGGCATCCGGAGCTCCTACAATGAGCAGTTCTTC